The present entry profiles one T cell receptor (beta chain) with its context. Its specific antigen is unknown. Per-base quality was not reported, and no clone a single base away is much larger than it. The junction shows trimming of 6 bases on V and 2 bases on J, plus 10 bases between the germline ends. The CDR3 covers 13 residues, taking in both the cysteine and the phenylalanine. Only the CDR3 portion is preserved as DNA: 39 bases, with reading frame beginning at the first base. Based on the germline V gene, the CDR1 and CDR2 sequences are KGHSH and LQKENI. This specimen belongs to a study of cytomegalovirus exposure and HLA in healthy donors (dated by TCRdb to the late 2010s). About the investigation overall: An earlier analysis of approximately 640 of the donors reported roughly 270 Gb of sequence data and roughly 110 million unique TCR beta sequences from roughly 180 million T cells. An early release covering approximately 600 HLA-typed donors comprised approximately 290 gigabases of sequencing data and around 86 million unique TCR sequences. Of the approximately 370 genotyped donors, roughly 80% were placed in the genetic ancestry cluster associated with self-reported Caucasian donors. The study aimed to test whether signatures of past pathogen exposure could be identified by cataloging public T cell receptors. The study used immunosequencing to profile the T cell repertoires of several hundred subjects and linked those repertoires to cytomegalovirus serostatus. A separate validation cohort of more than 100 different subjects was used in addition to the roughly 670-subject first cohort. High-throughput TCR immunosequencing, statistical association of individual TCRs with disease status, and machine learning were combined to predict cytomegalovirus infection status. A later analysis re-examined previously published TCR beta repertoires from 600 to 700 donors and added high-resolution HLA genotyping to investigate patterns of TCR occurrence. In the later analysis, no new phenotypic data were used to find candidate immune exposures; instead, reliance was placed on TCR beta sequences and their occurrence across donors. An earlier analysis of about 620 of the donors applied high-throughput TCR beta sequencing to assess whether each TCR beta V gene segment acted as functional or pseudogenic. Donor age, sex, ethnicity and CMV serostatus were compiled together with the repertoire data. Genome-wide SNP genotypes for about 65% of the 666 donors were used in a later genetic analysis, which treated that subset as a discovery cohort. All discovery cohort repertoires had been generated on a single sequencing platform. Class I and class II HLA loci were covered by the typing at four-digit resolution. The number of donors typed differed by locus, with 629-630 for A, B, C, DRB1 and DQB1, 522 for DQA1, over 600 for DPA1, and some 450 for DPB1. A handful of DR-DQ haplotypes were handled as single units for association and clustering because linkage in the cohort was strong. On average, around 240,000 unique TCR beta nucleotide sequences were sequenced per donor among some 430 genotyped donors of the cohort, with approximately 18% of those sequences being non-productive. The investigation overall reported the following: Some IMGT-functional V segments, including TRBV6-2 and TRBV6-3, could not be told apart with the 87-base-pair reads, so those segments were excluded. According to a later genetic analysis, donors in an Asian-associated ancestry cluster had fewer N-insertions in productive TCRs than the approximately 700-donor mean. Several of the top co-occurrence clusters appeared to be linked to parvovirus B19, influenza, CMV and Epstein-Barr virus, according to a later analysis. An association between a missense DCLRE1C variant and V-gene and J-gene trimming of TCR beta chains was found in a later genetic analysis and replicated in an independent cohort. According to the authors, the approach could potentially be generalized to other disease states and immunological phenotypes. In an earlier analysis of roughly 500 of the donors, most TCR beta V segments appeared in productive rearrangements about 87% or about 30% of the time, broadly matching IMGT annotations. When HLA alleles, especially DR and DQ, strongly co-occurred, attributing TCR associations to individual alleles was difficult. The presence/absence analyses assumed that sequencing depth was roughly uniform across donors, and that assumption may not be true. The study gave a list of about 150 TCR beta chains associated with cytomegalovirus. Because counts were too low, seventeen rarely observed V segments, including chromosome 9 orphons, were excluded from the earlier analysis of 500 to 700 of the donors. Only TCR beta chains were sequenced in this cohort, and the absence of alpha or paired-chain data limited detectable features. HLA typing was unavailable for some donors at each locus, so association tests used only the typed subset. Linkage disequilibrium might explain the correlated functional status among segregating V segments, but an unknown experimental factor could not be excluded. Cytomegalovirus status was reported to be diagnosed by the classifier with high specificity and sensitivity in both the original and validation cohorts. For the cohort, immune exposure information was limited to CMV serostatus. In vitro tests confirmed that a few of the cytomegalovirus-associated TCR beta chains recognize cytomegalovirus antigens. A cluster of highly shared sequence variants was judged likely to represent a technical artifact of the sequencing pipeline. A further reported finding was that TCR beta sequences accurately predicted the HLA-A and HLA-B alleles for most subjects in the first cohort. Most CMV-associated TCR beta chains appeared to be HLA-restricted in a later analysis, and the HLA associations seemed to be driven largely by CMV exposure. Most TCR sequences were seen in very few donors, while some public TCRs were found in many individuals. In a later analysis, HLA-associated TCR beta chains were found to be more clonally expanded and to have lower generation probabilities than equally common non-associated chains. A later analysis associated approximately 17,000 TCR beta sequences with specific HLA alleles at a false discovery rate of 0.05. According to a later analysis, TCR association rates differed among HLA loci, with DRB1 alleles showing the most associated TCRs and HLA-C alleles showing the fewest.

Preparation of the library involved the immunoSEQ multiplex PCR assay. A mixture of 60 forward primers for TCR Vbeta segments and 13 reverse primers for TCR Jbeta segments was used in the multiplex PCR. Amplification of the CDR3 region of rearranged TCR beta genes was performed with a multiplex PCR assay on genomic DNA. The Illumina HiSeq System was used to sequence the amplified TCR beta libraries as 87-base-pair reads. Processing in the source paper ran as follows. Across the 670 or so repertoires, a later analysis counted tens of millions of unique TCR beta chains, some 11 million of which were shared by at least two donors. A nearest-neighbor algorithm error-corrected the raw reads and collapsed the reads into unique sequences, merging closely related sequences to remove PCR and sequencing errors. CDR3 sequences were aligned to IMGT reference sequences to assign V, D and J gene segments. Each retained sequence needed at least a six-nucleotide match to both a V gene segment and a J gene segment. A rearrangement counted as productive if the CDR3 had no stop codons and remained in frame with V and J, and every other rearrangement counted as non-productive. CDR3 was defined by IMGT convention, running from the second conserved V-encoded cysteine to the conserved J-encoded phenylalanine. In an earlier analysis of 550 to 650 of the donors, sequences lacking an unambiguous match to a single V gene segment were excluded. An earlier analysis of roughly 590 of the donors called V segments functional above 56.7% productive rearrangements and segregating when the between-donor standard deviation exceeded 5%. A statistical classification framework was built to diagnose cytomegalovirus status from the catalog of TCR beta chain sequences. A later analysis assigned V and J genes by comparing TCR nucleotide sequences with IMGT/GENE-DB human TR gene sequences. The TCRdist pipeline was used in a later analysis to assign CDR3 sequences and most-parsimonious VDJ recombination scenarios. In a later analysis, each TCR beta chain was defined by its CDR3 amino acid sequence together with its V-gene family, and reads lacking a unique V-gene family were excluded. In a later analysis, nearly 600 highly shared, low-generation-probability nucleotide sequences were removed to address suspected cross-contamination and a sequencing artifact. For each public chain, a later analysis derived a clonal expansion index from normalized ranks of inferred template counts within each repertoire. A later analysis computed generation probabilities with a VDJ recombination model fitted to out-of-frame rearrangements, and checked the results against IGoR. Hypergeometric tests were used in a later analysis to score TCR-TCR, TCR-HLA and TCR-CMV co-occurrence, with a repertoire-size bias correction applied to the TCR pairs. False discovery rates were estimated in a later analysis by permuting HLA or CMV assignments 20 times. In a later analysis, co-occurring TCRs were grouped using DBSCAN, with TCRdist sequence similarity added in when clustering inside HLA-allele-positive subsets. Co-occurrence clustering excluded repertoires with fewer than 30,000 or more than 120,000 public chains, plus five with anomalous nucleotide sharing. TCRdb's version of the immuneACCESS table is confined to in-frame rearrangements and falls short of the full clone set. An unresolved V gene accounts for under half of the shortfall where checked; the remainder is of unknown origin. The DNA gave D and trimming, while V, J and clone size come from that table. The sample yields around 130,000 clones; over 70% were counted once. Roughly 1.5% of the sample lies in the top ten.

In total, around 600 healthy bone marrow donors made up the cohort. At the time of sampling, every cohort member was nominally healthy, though immune exposures that went unrecorded were likely present. The donor tested CMV seronegative, placing the donor among the 350 to 400 seronegative members of the cohort. Each donor provided a peripheral blood sample, and peripheral blood mononuclear cells were used for TCR beta sequencing. Genomic DNA was extracted from the blood cell samples with the Qiagen DNeasy Blood Extraction Kit. The sample consisted of PBMCs. The rearranged chain carries TRBV18 and TRBJ1-1; the D gene assignment is ambiguous. The sequence came from a woman between 18 and 30 years old in good health and CMV-seronegative. The CDR3 in this case is CASSVRQNTEAFF. Read as DNA, the sequence is TGTGCCAGCTCGGTAAGACAAAACACTGAAGCTTTCTTT.